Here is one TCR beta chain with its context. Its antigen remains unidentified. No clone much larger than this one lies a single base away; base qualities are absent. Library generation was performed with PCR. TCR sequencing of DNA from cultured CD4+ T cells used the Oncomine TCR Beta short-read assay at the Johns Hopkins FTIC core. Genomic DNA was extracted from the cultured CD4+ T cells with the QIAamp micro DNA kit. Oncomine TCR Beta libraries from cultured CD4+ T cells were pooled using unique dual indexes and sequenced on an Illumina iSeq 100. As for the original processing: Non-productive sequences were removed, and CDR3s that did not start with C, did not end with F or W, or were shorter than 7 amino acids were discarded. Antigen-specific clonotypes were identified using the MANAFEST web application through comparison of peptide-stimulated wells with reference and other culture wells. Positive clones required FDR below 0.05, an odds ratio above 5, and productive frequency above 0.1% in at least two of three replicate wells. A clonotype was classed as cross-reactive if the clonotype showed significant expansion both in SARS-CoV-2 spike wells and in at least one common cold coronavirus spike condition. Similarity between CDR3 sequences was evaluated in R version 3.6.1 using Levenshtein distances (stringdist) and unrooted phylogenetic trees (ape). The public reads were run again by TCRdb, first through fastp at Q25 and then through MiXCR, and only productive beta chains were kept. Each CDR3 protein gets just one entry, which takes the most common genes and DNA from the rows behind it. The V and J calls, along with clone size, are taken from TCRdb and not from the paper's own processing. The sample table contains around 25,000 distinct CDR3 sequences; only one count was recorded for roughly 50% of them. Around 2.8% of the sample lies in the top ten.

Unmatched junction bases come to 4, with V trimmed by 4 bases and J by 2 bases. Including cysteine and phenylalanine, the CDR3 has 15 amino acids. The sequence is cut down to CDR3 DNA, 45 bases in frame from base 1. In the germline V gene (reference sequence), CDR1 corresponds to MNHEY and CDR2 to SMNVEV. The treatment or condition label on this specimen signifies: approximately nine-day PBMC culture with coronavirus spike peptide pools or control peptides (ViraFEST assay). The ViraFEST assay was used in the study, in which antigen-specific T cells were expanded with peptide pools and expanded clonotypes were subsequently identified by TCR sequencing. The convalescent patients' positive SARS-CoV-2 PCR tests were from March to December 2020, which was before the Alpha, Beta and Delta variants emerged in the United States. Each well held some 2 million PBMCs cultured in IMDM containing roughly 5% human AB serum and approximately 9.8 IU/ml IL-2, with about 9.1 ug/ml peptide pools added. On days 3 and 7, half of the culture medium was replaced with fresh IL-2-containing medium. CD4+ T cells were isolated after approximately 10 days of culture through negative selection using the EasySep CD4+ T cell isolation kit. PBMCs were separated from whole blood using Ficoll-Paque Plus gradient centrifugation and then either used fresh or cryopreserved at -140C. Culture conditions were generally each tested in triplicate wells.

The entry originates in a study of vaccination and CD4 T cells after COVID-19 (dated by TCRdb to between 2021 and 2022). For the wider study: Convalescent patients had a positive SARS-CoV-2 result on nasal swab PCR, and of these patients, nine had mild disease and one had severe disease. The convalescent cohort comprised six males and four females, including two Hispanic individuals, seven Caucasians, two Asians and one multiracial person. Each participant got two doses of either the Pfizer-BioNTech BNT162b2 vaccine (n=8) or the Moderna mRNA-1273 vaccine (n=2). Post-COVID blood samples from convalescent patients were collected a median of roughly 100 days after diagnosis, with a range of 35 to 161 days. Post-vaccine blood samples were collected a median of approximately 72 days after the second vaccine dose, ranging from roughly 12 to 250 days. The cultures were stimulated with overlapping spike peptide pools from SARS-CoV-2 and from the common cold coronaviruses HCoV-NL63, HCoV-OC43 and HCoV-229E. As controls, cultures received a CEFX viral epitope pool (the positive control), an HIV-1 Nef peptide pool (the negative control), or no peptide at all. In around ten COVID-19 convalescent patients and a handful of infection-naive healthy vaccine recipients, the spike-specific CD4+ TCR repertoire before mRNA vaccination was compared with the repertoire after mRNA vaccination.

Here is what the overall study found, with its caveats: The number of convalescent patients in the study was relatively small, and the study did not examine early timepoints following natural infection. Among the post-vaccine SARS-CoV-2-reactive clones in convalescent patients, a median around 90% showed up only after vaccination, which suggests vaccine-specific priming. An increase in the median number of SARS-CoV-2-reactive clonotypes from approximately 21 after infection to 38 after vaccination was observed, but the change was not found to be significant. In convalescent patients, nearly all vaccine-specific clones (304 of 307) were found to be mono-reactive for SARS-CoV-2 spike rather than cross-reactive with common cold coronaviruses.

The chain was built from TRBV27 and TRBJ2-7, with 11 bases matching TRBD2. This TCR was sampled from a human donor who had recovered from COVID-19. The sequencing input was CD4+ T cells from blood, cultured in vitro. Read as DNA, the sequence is TGTGCCAGCAGTTCAGGGACTAGCGGAACCTACGAGCAGTACTTC. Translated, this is CASSSGTSGTYEQYF.